This T cell receptor beta chain came from a study of T cell clusters in autoimmune cytopenias. General observations from the study: Healthy donors had approximately 3.1-fold more exclusive TRB clusters than active autoimmune hepatitis patients. TRB repertoire shifts in secondary cytopenia and chronic lymphocytic leukemia mostly reflected lymphoma, not autoimmunity.

Comment on this clonotype: As yet, its antigen is unknown.

TRB rearrangements were amplified by touch-down multiplex PCR with mixed TRB-A/B primers. TCRdb reprocessed the multiplex PCR reads and stores each CDR3 protein as one record, lacking DNA. The sample includes 5,000 to 6,500 distinct CDR3 sequences. CDR1 and CDR2 from the germline V gene are KGHDR and SFDVKD. There are 18 residues in the CDR3. Tens of thousands of genome equivalents of blood DNA were amplified for TRB. The same sample was also studied in work on T cell repertoires in aging, cancer and after chemotherapy. That report notes: Clear clonal overlap appeared across healthy donor samples taken over several months to years.

This clonotype was obtained from a human donor in good health. The sample taken for sequencing was peripheral blood. The rearrangement uses TRBV24-1 and TRBJ2-3; TCRdb designates TRBD2, a call that cannot be tested without DNA. The CDR3 region is CATSGLGLAGISTDTQYF.